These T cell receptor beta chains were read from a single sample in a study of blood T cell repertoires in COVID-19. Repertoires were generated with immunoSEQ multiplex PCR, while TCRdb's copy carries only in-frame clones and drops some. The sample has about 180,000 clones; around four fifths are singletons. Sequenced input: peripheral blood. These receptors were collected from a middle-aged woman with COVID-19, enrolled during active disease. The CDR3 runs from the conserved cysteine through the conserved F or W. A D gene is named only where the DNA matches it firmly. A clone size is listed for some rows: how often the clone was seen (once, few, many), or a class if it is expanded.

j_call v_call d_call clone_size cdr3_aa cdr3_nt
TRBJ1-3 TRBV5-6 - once CASSLVERSGNTIYF TGTGCCAGCAGCTTGGTCGAGCGCTCTGGAAACACCATATATTTT
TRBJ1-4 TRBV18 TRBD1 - CASSPPIGTGGGEKLFF TGTGCCAGCTCACCACCGATCGGGACAGGGGGCGGTGAAAAACTGTTTTTT
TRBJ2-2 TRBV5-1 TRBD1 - CASGQGAIGTGELFF TGCGCCAGTGGACAGGGGGCTATCGGCACCGGGGAGCTGTTTTTT
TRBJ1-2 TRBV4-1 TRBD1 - CASSRLGTGERGYTF TGCGCCAGCAGCCGACTCGGGACAGGGGAGAGGGGCTACACCTTC
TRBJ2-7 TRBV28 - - CASSFRLDTSSYEQYF TGTGCCAGCAGTTTTCGATTGGATACTAGCTCCTACGAGCAGTACTTC
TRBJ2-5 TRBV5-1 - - CASSLVQGLLETQYF TGCGCCAGCAGCTTGGTCCAGGGGTTATTAGAGACCCAGTACTTC
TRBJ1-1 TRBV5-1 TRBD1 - CASSLGQVTEAFF TGCGCCAGCAGCCTGGGACAGGTGACTGAAGCTTTCTTT
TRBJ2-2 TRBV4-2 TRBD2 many CASSQRSGGNTGELFF TGTGCCAGCAGCCAACGTAGCGGGGGGAACACCGGGGAGCTGTTTTTT
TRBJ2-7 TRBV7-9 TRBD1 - CASSSGQSYEQYF TGTGCCAGCAGCTCGGGACAGTCCTACGAGCAGTACTTC
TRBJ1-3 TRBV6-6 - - CASSRDSTGNTIYF TGTGCCAGCAGCCGCGACAGCACTGGAAACACCATATATTTT
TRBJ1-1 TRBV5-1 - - CASSRQNEAFF TGCGCCAGCAGCCGACAGAATGAAGCTTTCTTT
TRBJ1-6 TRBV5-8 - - CASSLGNSFRSPLHF TGTGCCAGCAGCTTGGGTAACAGCTTTCGTTCACCCCTCCACTTT
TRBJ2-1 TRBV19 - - CASANHGQYNEQFF TGTGCCAGCGCAAATCATGGACAGTACAATGAGCAGTTCTTC
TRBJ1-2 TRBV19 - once CASSMDRAYGYTF TGTGCCAGTAGTATGGACAGAGCCTATGGCTACACCTTC
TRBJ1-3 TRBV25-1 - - CASSESRRGSGNTIYF TGTGCCAGCAGTGAAAGTAGGAGGGGCTCTGGAAACACCATATATTTT
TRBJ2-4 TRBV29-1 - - CSVVELSLAKNIQYF TGCAGCGTCGTGGAGTTGAGTTTAGCCAAAAACATTCAGTACTTC
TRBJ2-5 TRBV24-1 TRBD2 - CATSDLGGSGGQETQYF TGTGCCACCAGTGATTTGGGCGGGAGCGGGGGACAAGAGACCCAGTACTTC
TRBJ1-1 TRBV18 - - CASSLSVRGAYTEAFF TGTGCCAGCTCGCTTAGTGTCCGGGGGGCTTACACTGAAGCTTTCTTT
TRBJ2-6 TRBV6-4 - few CASSDNTGANVLTF TGTGCCAGCAGTGACAATACTGGGGCCAACGTCCTGACTTTC
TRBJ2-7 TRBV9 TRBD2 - CASSVVAGDNDAYEQYF TGTGCCAGCAGCGTAGTAGCGGGGGATAATGACGCCTACGAGCAGTACTTC
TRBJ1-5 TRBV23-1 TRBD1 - CASSRRDRVDNSNQPQHF TGCGCCAGCAGTCGAAGGGACAGGGTGGACAATAGCAATCAGCCCCAGCATTTT
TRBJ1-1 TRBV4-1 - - CASSPPVSQKTEAFF TGCGCCAGCAGCCCCCCCGTAAGTCAGAAGACTGAAGCTTTCTTT
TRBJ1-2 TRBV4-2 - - CASSPGTSSLNYGYTF TGTGCCAGCAGCCCCGGGACTTCCTCTCTTAACTATGGCTACACCTTC
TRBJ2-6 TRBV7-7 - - CASSLALSFSGANVLTF TGTGCCAGCAGCTTAGCGCTAAGTTTCTCTGGGGCCAACGTCCTGACTTTC
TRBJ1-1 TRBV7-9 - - CASSLEPRTEAFF TGTGCCAGCAGCTTAGAGCCGCGCACTGAAGCTTTCTTT